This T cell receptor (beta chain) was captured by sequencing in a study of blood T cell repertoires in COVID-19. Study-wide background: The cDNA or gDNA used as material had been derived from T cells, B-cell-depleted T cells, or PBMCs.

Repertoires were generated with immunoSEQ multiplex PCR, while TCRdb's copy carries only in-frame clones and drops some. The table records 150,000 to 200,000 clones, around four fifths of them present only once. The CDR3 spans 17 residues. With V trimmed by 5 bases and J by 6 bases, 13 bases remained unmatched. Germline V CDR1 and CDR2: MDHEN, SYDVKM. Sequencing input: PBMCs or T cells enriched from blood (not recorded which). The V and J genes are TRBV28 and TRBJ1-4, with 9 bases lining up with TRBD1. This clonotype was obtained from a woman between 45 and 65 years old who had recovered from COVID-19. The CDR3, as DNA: TGTGCCAGCAGTCTCGGACCCGGACAGGGGAGTCATGAAAAACTGTTTTTT. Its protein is CASSLGPGQGSHEKLFF. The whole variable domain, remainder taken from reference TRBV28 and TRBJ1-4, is DVKVTQSSRYLVKRTGEKVFLECVQDMDHENMFWYRQDPGLGLRLIYFSYDVKMKEKGDIPEGYSVSREKKERFSLILESASTNQTSMYLCASSLGPGQGSHEKLFFGSGTQLSVL.